This T cell receptor (beta chain) originates from a study of CD8 T cells in Susac syndrome. Study conclusions and caveats: The authors found no clonal expansion in Susac syndrome CD4+ T cell repertoires.

Sequencing of TCR beta drew on CD8+ and CD4+ T cells from blood. The patients with Susac syndrome satisfied recently defined diagnostic criteria for either definite or probable disease. As for this clonotype: Its antigen remains unidentified.

Looked up from germline, CDR1 is MDHEN and CDR2 is SYDVKM. Deletions cut 7 bases from V and 7 bases from J, with 17 bases between. The CDR3 is made up of 13 amino acids. A quantity of about 0.45 to 1 ug RNA underwent reverse transcription using random hexamers. Across 54 Vbeta and 13 Jbeta, immunoSEQ multiplex PCR amplified TCR beta CDR3. MiXCR, run by TCRdb on the immunoSEQ multiplex PCR reads, gives a single entry per CDR3 protein. The sample holds 70,000 to 75,000 distinct CDR3 sequences; 93% are singletons and the top ten take around 0.15%. This sequence originates from a human donor with Susac syndrome. This rearrangement joins TRBV28 to TRBJ2-7; tentative D call: TRBD2 (5 bases). The source material was CD4+ T cells from PBMCs. This chain's CDR3 is CASTAGSNLEQYF. DNA of the CDR3: TGTGCCAGCACTGCGGGTTCGAACCTAGAGCAGTACTTC.